The text below deals with one T cell receptor beta chain. Its antigen is still unknown. The data belong to a study of cytomegalovirus exposure and HLA in healthy donors. Overall study: Roughly 92 million unique TCRs, all from HLA-typed donors, were included in an early release of the data. Overall study findings and caveats: Reportedly, TCR beta sequences accurately predicted HLA-A and HLA-B alleles in most subjects.

The primer mix had 60 Vbeta and 13 Jbeta primers. Per the original data handling: It was a later analysis that counted approximately 81 million unique TCR beta chains, of which some 12 million were shared. Generated by immunoSEQ multiplex PCR, the TCRdb table keeps only in-frame clones and is missing some. The D gene and trimming were derived from the DNA, and the V and J assignments and clone size from that table. The data include roughly 120,000 clones; the top ten clones carry approximately 3.8%. Per germline, CDR1 MDHEN and CDR2 SYDVKM. V lost 6 bases and J 8 bases, leaving 10 bases between the germline ends. The CDR3 consists of 11 residues.

The V gene is TRBV28, the J gene TRBJ1-2; D not resolved. The specimen sequenced was PBMCs. The TCR was taken from a man aged 18 to 30 in good health and CMV-seronegative. In DNA, the CDR3 is TGTGCCAGCAGCCCCCCCGGGGGCTACACCTTC. Protein sequence: CASSPPGGYTF.